The 15 T cell receptor beta chains below come from one sample, sequenced in a study of T cells after yellow fever vaccination. TCRdb re-called the 5' RACE reads through MiXCR, storing one row per CDR3 protein. This sample has about 550,000 distinct CDR3 sequences, with under 25% found just once. The sequenced sample was PBMCs, obtained 15 days after the yellow fever booster vaccination. Receptors were obtained from a man aged 25 to 40 who received the YFV17D yellow fever vaccine.

Points on this clonotype: Sequence at one end of the junction differs from germline and may be a read error. The chain is built from TRBV12-3 or TRBV12-4 and TRBJ2-4, with D possibly TRBD2 on 6 matching bases. CDR3 length: 19 amino acids. CDR3 bases: TGTGCCAGCAGTTCCCCGAAAATACGAAGCCAGCGGGCCAGAAACATTCAGTACTTC. Translating it yields CASSSPKIRSQRARNIQYF.

This clonotype was detected many times. This chain uses TRBV7-2 with TRBJ2-1; D is unresolved. Germline V lookup: CDR1 SGHTA, CDR2 FQGNSA. V lost 5 bases and J 1 base, leaving 12 bases between the germline ends. The CDR3 consists of 15 residues. The CDR3 nucleotides are TGTGCCAGCAGCCCGGGTGATCCTTCCTACAATGAGCAGTTCTTC. Encoded protein: CASSPGDPSYNEQFF.

This clonotype was observed a handful of times. This chain joins TRBV12-3 or TRBV12-4 and TRBJ2-5, with D uncertain. Trimming stripped 2 bases from V and 4 bases from J, with 5 bases between. The CDR3 is 12 amino acids. In nucleotides, the CDR3 is TGTGCCAGCAGTTTAATCCCAGAGACCCAGTACTTC. Protein: CASSLIPETQYF.

J is TRBJ2-2 and V is TRBV5-1; D is undetermined. The CDR3 is 18 amino acids. Trimming pared 0 bases from V and 0 bases from J, leaving 15 bases between. Per the germline V gene, CDR1 is SGHRS and CDR2 is YFSETQ. The CDR3 bases are TGCGCCAGCAGCTTGGCTCCTGAGCGATCTGCGAACACCGGGGAGCTGTTTTTT. Residues: CASSLAPERSANTGELFF.

This chain connects TRBV29-1 to TRBJ2-3, with a weak D call TRBD2 (6 bases). The CDR3 runs 14 residues. Trimming removed 4 bases at V and 5 bases at J, with 16 bases between. Germline lookup yields CDR1 SQVTM and CDR2 ANQGSEA. The DNA for the CDR3 is TGCAGCGTTGCCGGCGGGATGAGGTTAGATACGCAGTATTTT. Translated: CSVAGGMRLDTQYF.

V gene TRBV6-5 combines with J gene TRBJ2-2, with 11 bases aligning to TRBD2. The germline V gene encodes CDR1 MNHEY and CDR2 SVGAGI. CDR3 length: 12 amino acids. For the CDR3, the DNA is TGTTTAGCGGGAGGGCCCACCGGGGAGCTGTTTTTT. This codes for CLAGGPTGELFF.

This clonotype was counted between two and nine times. The chain couples TRBV12-3 or TRBV12-4 to TRBJ2-7, with 8 bases lining up with TRBD1. After removal of 4 bases from V and 6 bases from J, the junction contained 8 bases not matched to a gene. This CDR3 is built from 14 residues. CDR3 protein: CASSSVGTGTEQYF. As DNA, the CDR3 is TGTGCCAGCAGTTCAGTCGGGACAGGAACCGAGCAGTACTTC.

This clonotype was seen only a few times. The gene calls are TRBV12-3 or TRBV12-4 and TRBJ2-7; 10 bases fit TRBD2. Trimming cost V 5 bases and J 0 bases; bases outside gene matches: 7. This CDR3 spans 16 amino acids. CDR3 nucleotide sequence: TGTGCCAGCAGTGGGTCTAGCGGGAGATTCTCCTACGAGCAGTACTTC. As protein: CASSGSSGRFSYEQYF.

The V gene is TRBV7-2, the J gene TRBJ2-3, with D possibly being TRBD1 or TRBD2 (5 bases each). The CDR3 consists of 17 residues. V shed 2 bases and J shed 5 bases, with 20 bases lying between them. Germline lookup yields CDR1 SGHTA and CDR2 FQGNSA. The DNA of the CDR3 is TGTGCCAGCAGCTTAATAGGGACCAGATTTGTGATAGATACGCAGTATTTT. The encoded protein is CASSLIGTRFVIDTQYF.

This clonotype occurred many times. The J gene is TRBJ2-1, the V gene TRBV7-6; D tentatively fits TRBD1 or TRBD2 (5 bases each). Per the germline V gene, CDR1 is SGHVS and CDR2 is FNYEAQ. V lost 2 bases and J 8 bases, leaving 10 bases between the germline ends. There are 13 residues in the CDR3. The CDR3 protein is CASSLPGDDEQFF. The CDR3 region has the DNA TGTGCCAGCAGCTTACCCGGGGACGATGAGCAGTTCTTC.

This chain joins TRBV6-5 and TRBJ2-2; 8 nucleotides align to TRBD1. V lost 0 bases and J lost 8; bases outside the gene matches: 5. Germline loops: CDR1 MNHEY, CDR2 SVGAGI. The CDR3 length is 15 residues. In DNA form, the CDR3 reads TGTGCCAGCAGTTACTCACGACAGGGGATTGGGGAGCTGTTTTTT. It codes for CASSYSRQGIGELFF.

This clonotype was counted a few times. The chain employs TRBV20-1 and TRBJ2-1; 8 bases align to TRBD2. Per germline, CDR1 DFQATT and CDR2 SNEGSKA (reference sequence). V was clipped by 1 base and J by 8 bases; unmatched bases: 7. The CDR3 sequence is 14 residues long. As DNA, the CDR3 is TGCAGTGCTAGAGTACGCGGGAGGATTCATGAGCAGTTCTTC. As protein: CSARVRGRIHEQFF.

This clonotype was seen a handful of times. The V and J genes are TRBV7-2 and TRBJ2-1, with 7 bases lining up with TRBD2. This CDR3 has 15 residues. The V and J ends lost 8 bases and 2 bases, in that order; junction bases with no gene match: 9. The V gene's germline CDR1 is SGHTA and CDR2 FQGNSA. CDR3 region: CASRTIAGTYNEQFF. CDR3 coding DNA: TGTGCCAGCCGCACTATAGCGGGCACCTACAATGAGCAGTTCTTC.

This clonotype appeared a few times. The chain employs TRBV5-1 and TRBJ2-5; perhaps TRBD1 as D (5 bases). Looked up from germline, CDR1 is SGHRS and CDR2 is YFSETQ. This CDR3 region has 15 residues. With 3 bases removed from V and 1 base from J, the gap between germline ends came to 13 bases. As DNA, the CDR3 is TGCGCCAGCAGCTGGACCGACAGACCCCAAGAGACCCAGTACTTC. Encoded protein: CASSWTDRPQETQYF.

This rearrangement joins TRBV7-9 to TRBJ2-1, with D perhaps TRBD2 (6 bases). The V end was cut by 7 bases, the J end by 7 bases, with 17 bases between. The CDR3 is 14 amino acids. The germline V gene has CDR1 SEHNR and CDR2 FQNEAQ (reference sequence). The CDR3 sequence: CASTLPGLLNEQFF. CDR3 sequence (DNA): TGTGCCAGCACCCTTCCGGGACTTTTAAATGAGCAGTTCTTC. Combining the CDR3 with reference TRBV7-9 and TRBJ2-1 gives the whole variable domain DTGVSQNPRHKITKRGQNVTFRCDPISEHNRLYWYRQTLGQGPEFLTYFQNEAQLEKSRLLSDRFSAERPKGSFSTLEIQRTEQGDSAMYLCASTLPGLLNEQFFGPGTRLTVL.